These 30 T cell receptor beta chains were sequenced from one sample in a study of T cell repertoires in cytomegalovirus infection. TCRdb used MiXCR to reprocess the reads, holding one entry per CDR3 protein. The profile shows 650,000 to 900,000 distinct CDR3 sequences, under 35% of them singletons. Their target antigens are unknown. The sequencing here drew on cultured CD8+ T cells from PBMCs, taken from culture after CMV antigen stimulation. The receptors originated from a human donor in good health (CMV status not recorded). Some clones in this sample may be carry-over from other donors' samples.

V usage is TRBV4-1 and J usage is TRBJ2-1; 11 bases match TRBD2. V lost 4 bases to trimming and J lost 1 base; unmatched junction nucleotides: 6. The CDR3 loop spans 17 amino acids. Germline V gene lookup returns CDR1 MGHRA and CDR2 YSYEKL. Here the CDR3 reads CASSPDGTSGSYNEQFF. The CDR3 DNA reads as TGCGCCAGCAGCCCCGATGGGACTAGCGGTTCCTACAATGAGCAGTTCTTC.

The gene calls are TRBV20-1 and TRBJ2-7; TRBD1 might be the D (6 bases). Trimming removed 0 bases from V and 4 bases from J, with 13 bases in between. Germline assignment: CDR1 DFQATT and CDR2 SNEGSKA (reference sequence). This CDR3 is built from 14 residues. DNA for the CDR3: TGCAGTGCTAGAGATCGCCAGGGGATATACGAGCAGTACTTC. Translation gives CSARDRQGIYEQYF.

This sequence joins TRBV6-2 or TRBV6-3 and TRBJ1-3, with a tentative D call TRBD1 (6 bases). V lost 0 bases to trimming and J lost 0 bases, with 15 bases between them. The germline gives CDR1 MNHEY, CDR2 SVGEGT. The CDR3 consists of 18 residues. The CDR3 sequence is CASSYSMDSIISGNTIYF. DNA for the CDR3: TGTGCCAGCAGTTACTCGATGGACAGCATAATCTCTGGAAACACCATATATTTT.

The chain uses TRBV20-1 and TRBJ1-2; D might be TRBD1 (6 bases). Looked up from germline, CDR1 is DFQATT and CDR2 is SNEGSKA (reference sequence). V lost 0 bases and J lost 7, with 15 bases in between. CDR3 size: 14 residues. CDR3 region: CSARDGGGNGGYTF. CDR3 bases: TGCAGTGCTAGAGATGGGGGGGGCAATGGTGGCTACACCTTC.

This clonotype was seen repeatedly, ten times or more. The V gene is TRBV6-1, the J gene TRBJ2-7; 9 bases fit TRBD1. With 10 bases clipped from V and 3 bases from J, the junction kept 7 bases outside the gene matches. CDR1 MNHNS and CDR2 SASEGT come from the germline V gene. This CDR3 is built from 13 residues. CDR3 in amino acids: CATHRTGDYEQYV. The CDR3 DNA reads as TGTGCCACACACAGGACAGGGGACTACGAGCAGTACGTC.

The rearrangement links TRBV20-1 to TRBJ2-5, with D tentatively TRBD1 (6 bases). The V end lost 1 base, the J end lost 2 bases, and 14 bases lay between the germline ends. The germline V gene has CDR1 DFQATT and CDR2 SNEGSKA (reference sequence). The CDR3 runs 15 residues. The CDR3 region is CSARVRDIGQETQYF. Written as DNA, the CDR3 is TGCAGTGCTAGAGTAAGGGACATTGGGCAAGAGACCCAGTACTTC.

The chain uses TRBV10-3 and TRBJ2-1, with a weak D call TRBD1 (6 bases). The CDR3 is 17 amino acids. Germline-derived CDR1 and CDR2 are ENHRY and SYGVKD. V was clipped by 4 bases and J by 4 bases, with 20 bases between them. The CDR3 reads CAISVWVPSDSYNEQFF. The DNA for the CDR3 is TGTGCCATCAGTGTATGGGTCCCCTCGGACAGTTACAATGAGCAGTTCTTC.

The chain combines TRBV7-9 with TRBJ1-1, with TRBD1 matching 7 bases. Germline V gives CDR1 SEHNR, CDR2 FQNEAQ (reference sequence). The CDR3 is 16 residues long. V was pared by 5 bases and J by 2 bases, with 11 bases of the junction left unmatched. This CDR3 reads CASSPNTGAPNTEAFF. CDR3 DNA sequence: TGTGCCAGCAGCCCTAATACAGGGGCACCTAACACTGAAGCTTTCTTT.

V usage is TRBV12-3 or TRBV12-4 and J usage is TRBJ1-2; D not certain. V lost 3 bases to trimming and J lost 7 bases, with 27 bases between them. This CDR3 has 18 amino acids. This chain's CDR3 is CASSLGFLRVWAGRGYTF. CDR3 in DNA: TGTGCCAGCAGTTTGGGATTCCTAAGGGTCTGGGCAGGCCGTGGCTACACCTTC.

This clonotype was observed many times. J is TRBJ2-7 and V is TRBV12-3 or TRBV12-4; 9 nucleotides match TRBD1. V gave up 5 bases and J gave up 2 bases; unmatched junction bases: 10. The CDR3 spans 16 residues. The CDR3 coding sequence is TGTGCCAGCAGTCTCACCGGGACAGGGAGGACCTACGAGCAGTACTTC. This sequence encodes CASSLTGTGRTYEQYF.

The chain links TRBV14 to TRBJ2-3, with 7 bases matching TRBD2. The V gene end was trimmed by 6 bases and the J gene end by 1 base; junction bases not matched to a gene: 7. CDR1 and CDR2 from the germline V gene are SGHDN and FVKESK. This CDR3 comprises 15 residues. The CDR3 region has the DNA TGTGCCAGCAGTAGGGGAACTAGCGGCACAGATACGCAGTATTTT. Its translation is CASSRGTSGTDTQYF.

This clonotype was seen a handful of times. The rearrangement links TRBV6-5 to TRBJ2-2; D unclear. The length of the CDR3 is 14 residues. Germline V gene lookup returns CDR1 MNHEY and CDR2 SVGAGI. Between the trimmed V and J ends, which lost 1 base and 3 bases, there was a span of 6 bases. This CDR3 is CASSYFPHTGELFF. The CDR3 DNA is TGTGCCAGCAGTTACTTTCCACACACCGGGGAGCTGTTTTTT.

The chain couples TRBV7-9 to TRBJ2-2; D is perhaps TRBD1 (6 bases). The germline V gene has CDR1 SEHNR and CDR2 FQNEAQ (reference sequence). The V and J ends lost 5 bases and 2 bases respectively, with 15 bases between them. CDR3 length: 16 residues. This CDR3 reads CASSDRTRSNTGELFF. In DNA form, the CDR3 reads TGTGCCAGCAGCGACAGGACCCGTTCTAACACCGGGGAGCTGTTTTTT.

This clonotype occurred a few times. This sequence joins TRBV4-1 and TRBJ1-5, with D tentatively TRBD1 (5 bases). Per germline, CDR1 MGHRA and CDR2 YSYEKL. The V and J ends lost 1 base and 4 bases respectively, with 8 bases between them. This CDR3 is 14 amino acids long. In DNA, the CDR3 is TGCGCCAGCAGCCAAGGACAGCTGAATCAGCCCCAGCATTTT. Protein: CASSQGQLNQPQHF.

The chain recombines TRBV10-3 with TRBJ1-1, with 9 bases fitting TRBD1. V lost 7 bases and J lost 5; bases outside the gene matches: 5. Germline CDR1 and CDR2: ENHRY and SYGVKD. This CDR3 is built from 13 residues. Here the CDR3 reads CAIMRDRDTEAFF. CDR3 sequence (DNA): TGTGCCATCATGCGGGACAGGGATACTGAAGCTTTCTTT.

V usage is TRBV6-5 and J usage is TRBJ1-2; TRBD1 agrees at 9 bases. Germline trimming cut 5 bases from V and 0 bases from J; bases unmatched to any gene: 7. Germline V lookup: CDR1 MNHEY, CDR2 SVGAGI. CDR3 size: 16 residues. The CDR3 bases are TGTGCCAGCAGTACCCGGGACAGGGTTACTAACTATGGCTACACCTTC. It translates to CASSTRDRVTNYGYTF.

V is TRBV5-6 and J is TRBJ1-1; the D gene is possibly TRBD1 (6 bases). This CDR3 is 12 amino acids long. CDR1 and CDR2 from the germline V gene are SGHDT and YYEEEE. V was shortened by 4 bases and J by 7 bases, with 11 bases between the two germline ends. The CDR3 here is CASSVDRYEAFF. CDR3 DNA: TGTGCCAGCAGCGTGGACAGATATGAAGCTTTCTTT.

This clonotype was observed a handful of times. V and J are TRBV11-2 and TRBJ2-7; 11 bases map to TRBD2. The CDR3 runs 15 residues. The ends lost 2 bases at V and 2 bases at J; junction bases unmatched: 2. Germline V CDR1 and CDR2: SGHAT, FQNNGV. The CDR3 DNA reads TGTGCCAGCAGCTTATTAGCGGGGGGGCCCTACGAGCAGTACGTC. This translates into CASSLLAGGPYEQYV.

This clonotype has more than one count but fewer than ten. The chain has TRBV6-1 and TRBJ1-1; TRBD1 agrees at 9 bases. This CDR3 has 18 residues. Germline trimming cut 5 bases from V and 0 bases from J; bases unmatched to any gene: 13. The germline V gene has CDR1 MNHNS and CDR2 SASEGT. The CDR3 is CASSPWIGQGHMNTEAFF. CDR3 bases: TGTGCCAGCAGTCCCTGGATAGGACAGGGGCACATGAACACTGAAGCTTTCTTT.

In its sample, this clonotype was seen a few times. V and J are TRBV6-5 and TRBJ1-2, with D unresolved. From germline, CDR1 is MNHEY and CDR2 SVGAGI. This CDR3 has 14 amino acids. V was pared by 5 bases and J by 4 bases, with 14 bases between. Here the CDR3 reads CASSESRRGYGYTF. CDR3 bases: TGTGCCAGCAGTGAATCCCGGCGGGGCTATGGCTACACCTTC.

The sample holds a few counts of this clonotype. This chain links TRBV12-3 or TRBV12-4 with TRBJ2-3; D ambiguous. The CDR3 consists of 15 residues. Trimming shortened V by 0 bases and J by 4 bases, and 11 bases separated the two germline ends. CDR3 sequence (DNA): TGTGCCAGCAGTTTAGCGCAGTTCTATCCAGATACGCAGTATTTT. Residues: CASSLAQFYPDTQYF.

V and J are TRBV29-1 and TRBJ2-6; D remains ambiguous. The CDR3 loop spans 13 amino acids. Trimming stripped 5 bases from V and 5 bases from J, with 10 bases between. Germline lookup yields CDR1 SQVTM and CDR2 ANQGSEA. The CDR3 reads CSVYEPWANVLTF. The CDR3 region has the DNA TGCAGCGTTTACGAGCCTTGGGCCAACGTCCTGACTTTC.

Comments on this clonotype: A much larger clonotype is one base distant, so this may be a read error. The chain has TRBV7-2 and TRBJ2-3; a possible D gene is TRBD2 (5 bases). CDR3 length: 14 residues. Trimming shortened V by 0 bases and J by 10 bases, and 14 bases separated the two germline ends. Germline V lookup: CDR1 SGHTA, CDR2 FQGNSA. The CDR3 loop reads CASSLAEDWTAQYF. The CDR3 DNA reads TGTGCCAGCAGCTTAGCGGAGGACTGGACTGCGCAGTATTTT.

This clonotype was observed a few times. The chain uses TRBV7-6 and TRBJ1-1, with a possible D match to TRBD1 (6 bases). V was shortened by 1 base and J by 5 bases, with 20 bases between the two germline ends. This CDR3 is built from 17 residues. The germline V gene encodes CDR1 SGHVS and CDR2 FNYEAQ. The DNA of the CDR3 is TGTGCCAGCAGCTTAGGTAGGGGGGGTGACTTAACTACTGAAGCTTTCTTT. Its protein is CASSLGRGGDLTTEAFF.

V is TRBV4-1 and J is TRBJ1-1, with D perhaps matching TRBD1 (5 bases). This CDR3 spans 15 amino acids. Germline V gene data show CDR1 as MGHRA and CDR2 as YSYEKL. V was trimmed by 0 bases and J by 1 base, leaving 9 bases between them. The CDR3 DNA reads as TGCGCCAGCAGCCAAGAGGGGGGAAAGAACACTGAAGCTTTCTTT. Protein: CASSQEGGKNTEAFF.

The chain employs TRBV2 and TRBJ2-2; D is possibly TRBD1 (6 bases). The V gene's germline CDR1 is SNHLY and CDR2 FYNNEI. The CDR3 loop spans 15 amino acids. With 5 bases removed from V and 6 bases from J, the gap between germline ends came to 16 bases. CDR3 loop: CASSFRGLVAGELFF. In DNA, the CDR3 is TGTGCCAGCAGTTTCAGGGGATTGGTCGCCGGGGAGCTGTTTTTT.

This chain connects TRBV29-1 to TRBJ1-2; 9 nucleotides align to TRBD1. This CDR3 spans 13 amino acids. The germline V gene has CDR1 SQVTM and CDR2 ANQGSEA. With V trimmed by 6 bases and J by 3 bases, 5 bases remained unmatched. The CDR3 DNA reads as TGCAGCGTAGAGGACAGGGGAGACTATGGCTACACCTTC. This sequence encodes CSVEDRGDYGYTF.

This clonotype was observed a few times. V and J are TRBV6-1 and TRBJ2-3; a possible D gene is TRBD2 (5 bases). V shed 6 bases and J shed 6 bases, with 16 bases lying between them. In germline, CDR1 is MNHNS, CDR2 SASEGT. This CDR3 has 14 residues. The CDR3 spells CASSHLTRGDTQYF. The CDR3 DNA is TGTGCCAGCAGCCATCTTACCCGCGGGGATACGCAGTATTTT.

V gene TRBV28 combines with J gene TRBJ2-1; 9 nucleotides line up with TRBD2. This CDR3 contains 15 residues. J was trimmed by 5 bases and V by 6 bases; bases with no gene match: 8. CDR1 is MDHEN, CDR2 SYDVKM, per germline. The CDR3: CASRALAGTNNEQFF. Written as DNA, the CDR3 is TGTGCCAGCAGGGCGCTAGCGGGGACTAACAATGAGCAGTTCTTC. Using reference TRBV28 and TRBJ2-1 for the parts outside the CDR3, the full variable domain is DVKVTQSSRYLVKRTGEKVFLECVQDMDHENMFWYRQDPGLGLRLIYFSYDVKMKEKGDIPEGYSVSREKKERFSLILESASTNQTSMYLCASRALAGTNNEQFFGPGTRLTVL.

Only a few counts were recorded for this clonotype. The rearrangement uses TRBV4-1 and TRBJ2-3; D perhaps matches TRBD2 (6 bases). Per the germline V gene, CDR1 is MGHRA and CDR2 is YSYEKL. The V and J ends lost 1 base and 6 bases respectively, with 17 bases between them. CDR3 length: 16 residues. CDR3 in amino acids: CASSQAGDGFGDTQYF. The CDR3 nucleotides read TGCGCCAGCAGCCAAGCGGGGGACGGCTTTGGGGATACGCAGTATTTT.